This T cell receptor beta chain was profiled in a study of cytomegalovirus exposure and HLA in healthy donors. General observations from the study: CMV serostatus was the only immune exposure information that was available. There were a few CMV-associated chains whose specificity for CMV antigens was confirmed in vitro. Among TCR beta chains of equal frequency, HLA-associated ones were more clonally expanded in a later analysis.

This clone turned up a few times. As yet, its antigen is unknown. The PCR ran on 60 Vbeta and 13 Jbeta primers. The repertoire was sequenced with immunoSEQ multiplex PCR; TCRdb's copy has only in-frame clones and lacks some. The data show 150,000 to 200,000 clones, over 70% seen once. Germline V CDR1 and CDR2: SGHRS, YFSETQ. Trimming removed 0 bases from V and 8 bases from J; junction bases left unmatched: 8. CDR3 length: 16 residues. The source is a man aged 18 to 35 in good health and CMV-seropositive. The V gene is TRBV5-1, the J gene TRBJ2-1; 10 bases align to TRBD2. The sequenced sample was PBMCs. CDR3 loop: CASSLAASGSSDEQFF. For the CDR3, the DNA is TGCGCCAGCAGCTTGGCGGCTAGCGGGAGTAGCGATGAGCAGTTCTTC.